The rows below give T cell receptor beta chains drawn from one sample of a study of blood T cell repertoires in COVID-19. The repertoire was sequenced with immunoSEQ multiplex PCR; TCRdb's copy has only in-frame clones and lacks some. The sample has approximately 500,000 clones; approximately 91% are singletons. Sample: peripheral blood. The receptors shown here come from a woman aged 45-65 years with COVID-19, enrolled during active disease. Both conserved end residues are part of each CDR3. The D gene is left open where the match is weak. Expanded clones are given a class, and other clones once, few, many or no size at all.

clone_size d_call j_call v_call cdr3_aa cdr3_nt
. TRBD2 TRBJ2-1 TRBV5-1 CASSLRTSGYNEQFF TGCGCCAGCAGCTTAAGGACTAGCGGGTATAATGAGCAGTTCTTC
once . TRBJ1-1 TRBV12-3/TRBV12-4 CASSYSGNTEAFF TGTGCCAGCAGTTATTCGGGGAACACTGAAGCTTTCTTT
. TRBD1 TRBJ1-1 TRBV7-2 CASSSHRGLGTEAFF TGTGCCAGCAGCTCCCACAGGGGGTTAGGCACTGAAGCTTTCTTT
once . TRBJ1-4 TRBV2 CASGKGPRTNEKLFF TGTGCCAGCGGAAAGGGGCCGAGGACTAATGAAAAACTGTTTTTT
once . TRBJ1-5 TRBV29-1 CSVLGDSNQPQHF TGCAGCGTTCTAGGGGATAGCAATCAGCCCCAGCATTTT
many . TRBJ1-2 TRBV19 CASSMPNGANYGYTF TGTGCCAGTAGTATGCCGAACGGTGCTAACTATGGCTACACCTTC
. . TRBJ2-1 TRBV28 CASRAQYNEQFF TGTGCCAGCAGGGCCCAATACAATGAGCAGTTCTTC
. TRBD1 TRBJ1-2 TRBV6-5 CASSPDRAPNYGYTF TGTGCCAGCAGTCCGGACAGGGCGCCAAACTATGGCTACACCTTC
. TRBD1 TRBJ1-1 TRBV11-3 CASSPGGGTGRVNTEAFF TGTGCCAGCAGCCCAGGGGGCGGGACAGGGAGGGTGAACACTGAAGCTTTCTTT
. TRBD1 TRBJ1-1 TRBV30 CAWSMPGQGVPEAFF TGTGCCTGGAGCATGCCGGGACAGGGGGTTCCTGAAGCTTTCTTT
. . TRBJ1-6 TRBV5-8 CASRPGGVFVSPLHF TGTGCCAGCAGGCCTGGCGGGGTATTCGTTTCACCCCTCCACTTT
. . TRBJ1-2 TRBV13 CASSSKDGANYGYTF TGTGCCAGCAGCTCCAAGGACGGGGCTAACTATGGCTACACCTTC
. TRBD1 TRBJ2-3 TRBV11-3 CASSLGQGARDTQYF TGTGCCAGCAGCTTGGGTCAGGGGGCTAGAGATACGCAGTATTTT
. . TRBJ2-3 TRBV24-1 CATSDQRELSTDTQYF TGTGCCACCAGTGATCAAAGGGAGTTAAGCACAGATACGCAGTATTTT
. . TRBJ2-2 TRBV18 CASSPPAGAGELFF TGTGCCAGCTCACCACCGGCAGGCGCCGGGGAGCTGTTTTTT
. TRBD1 TRBJ1-5 TRBV5-4 CASSLGTGLNQPQHF TGTGCCAGCAGCCTCGGGACAGGGCTCAATCAGCCCCAGCATTTT
. . TRBJ1-2 TRBV2 CASSEARQWGYTF TGTGCCAGCAGTGAAGCGCGGCAGTGGGGCTACACCTTC
. . TRBJ1-1 TRBV30 CAWSRSGGTEAFF TGTGCCTGGAGCAGGAGTGGAGGGACTGAAGCTTTCTTT
. TRBD2 TRBJ2-1 TRBV6-4 CARSFPGASGGYNEQFF TGTGCCAGATCTTTCCCAGGGGCTAGCGGGGGTTACAATGAGCAGTTCTTC
. . TRBJ1-3 TRBV28 CASISLAGGKERGNTIYF TGTGCCAGCATCTCCCTAGCGGGGGGAAAGGAGAGAGGAAACACCATATATTTT
. . TRBJ1-1 TRBV27 CASRVAGHTEAFF TGTGCCAGCCGAGTGGCAGGGCACACTGAAGCTTTCTTT
. TRBD1 TRBJ1-4 TRBV7-9 CASSLGQGEKLFF TGTGCCAGCAGCCTCGGACAGGGCGAAAAACTGTTTTTT
. . TRBJ1-2 TRBV6-1 CASSDLAAGGYTF TGTGCCAGCAGTGACCTGGCGGCGGGGGGCTACACCTTC
. . TRBJ1-5 TRBV25-1 CASSESGVGQPQHF TGTGCCAGCAGTGAATCAGGGGTTGGACAGCCCCAGCATTTT
. TRBD2 TRBJ2-1 TRBV20-1 CSASKGGGTSAILSYNEQFF TGCAGTGCTAGTAAGGGGGGCGGGACTAGCGCAATTCTCTCCTACAATGAGCAGTTCTTC
. TRBD1 TRBJ1-4 TRBV5-1 CASSARQGADEKLFF TGCGCCAGCAGCGCCCGACAGGGGGCAGATGAAAAACTGTTTTTT
. . TRBJ1-2 TRBV9 CASSVEPMNYGYTF TGTGCCAGCAGCGTAGAGCCTATGAACTATGGCTACACCTTC
. . TRBJ1-2 TRBV5-4 CASSLQADGYTF TGTGCCAGCAGCTTGCAAGCGGATGGCTACACCTTC
. . TRBJ1-3 TRBV27 CASSNRYSGNTIYF TGTGCCAGCAGTAATCGGTACTCTGGAAACACCATATATTTT
. . TRBJ1-2 TRBV29-1 CSAPVRGSIYGYTF TGCAGCGCCCCGGTCCGGGGGTCTATCTATGGCTACACCTTC
. . TRBJ1-2 TRBV9 CASSVVEGAAGGYTF TGTGCCAGCAGCGTAGTCGAAGGGGCGGCGGGGGGCTACACCTTC
. . TRBJ1-1 TRBV7-8 CASSSVTGVNTEAFF TGTGCCAGCAGCTCAGTGACAGGAGTGAACACTGAAGCTTTCTTT
. TRBD1 TRBJ2-3 TRBV19 CASSHGGQEGSTDTQYF TGTGCCAGTAGTCATGGGGGACAGGAGGGGAGCACAGATACGCAGTATTTT
. . TRBJ1-2 TRBV6-1 CASSEGAARRWGYTF TGTGCCAGCAGTGAAGGAGCAGCCCGGCGGTGGGGCTACACCTTC
. . TRBJ1-4 TRBV19 CASSRGQSGRKLFF TGTGCCAGTAGTAGGGGTCAATCCGGGAGGAAACTGTTTTTT
. TRBD1 TRBJ1-4 TRBV7-6 CASSSLGAGTGGEKLFF TGTGCCAGCAGCTCGCTGGGGGCCGGGACAGGGGGCGAAAAACTGTTTTTT
. . TRBJ1-1 TRBV10-1 CASSESGDYSEAFF TGCGCCAGCAGTGAGTCCGGGGATTACTCCGAAGCTTTCTTT
. . TRBJ1-3 TRBV12-3/TRBV12-4 CASRAGVNTIYF TGTGCCAGCAGGGCAGGGGTAAACACCATATATTTT
. . TRBJ2-5 TRBV19 CASRENRGSGDETQYF TGTGCCAGTAGGGAAAATAGGGGTAGTGGTGACGAGACCCAGTACTTC
. TRBD1 TRBJ1-4 TRBV12-3/TRBV12-4 CASSEDRGKLFF TGTGCCAGCAGCGAGGACAGGGGAAAACTGTTTTTT
. TRBD1 TRBJ1-2 TRBV10-3 CAISATGTDNYGYTF TGTGCCATCAGTGCGACCGGGACAGATAACTATGGCTACACCTTC
. . TRBJ2-2 TRBV18 CASSASDGGSGELFF TGTGCCAGCTCAGCCTCGGATGGAGGGTCCGGGGAGCTGTTTTTT
. TRBD1 TRBJ1-1 TRBV7-9 CASSLGFGRGTEAFF TGTGCCAGCAGCTTAGGATTCGGCAGGGGGACTGAAGCTTTCTTT
. TRBD1 TRBJ2-1 TRBV29-1 CSVEGDRGSEQFF TGCAGCGTCGAGGGGGACAGGGGTAGTGAGCAGTTCTTC
. . TRBJ2-7 TRBV24-1 CATSSAGQGTYEQYF TGTGCCACCAGTTCGGCCGGGCAGGGCACCTACGAGCAGTACTTC
. . TRBJ1-2 TRBV30 CAWSRGQGYTF TGTGCCTGGTCCCGGGGTCAGGGCTACACCTTC
once . TRBJ2-7 TRBV11-2 CASGSAVQSSYEQYF TGTGCCAGCGGCTCAGCTGTACAGAGCTCCTACGAGCAGTACTTC
once . TRBJ2-3 TRBV5-4 CASSLEGPAGTQYF TGTGCCAGCAGCTTGGAAGGGCCCGCGGGGACGCAGTATTTT
. . TRBJ2-7 TRBV11-2 CASSRTEYEQYF TGTGCCAGCAGCCGGACAGAGTACGAGCAGTACTTC
. TRBD1 TRBJ2-7 TRBV5-4 CASSPGQGASVHEQYF TGTGCCAGCAGCCCGGGACAGGGGGCAAGTGTCCACGAGCAGTACTTC
. TRBD1 TRBJ2-2 TRBV6-5 CASTGTESGGELFF TGTGCCAGCACCGGGACAGAAAGTGGCGGGGAGCTGTTTTTT
. . TRBJ2-1 TRBV7-2 CASSKFNSGNEQFF TGTGCCAGCAGCAAATTCAACTCTGGCAATGAGCAGTTCTTC
. TRBD2 TRBJ2-1 TRBV10-3 CAISDSGRGGYSYNEQFF TGTGCCATCAGTGATTCCGGACGGGGGGGATACTCCTACAATGAGCAGTTCTTC
once . TRBJ2-5 TRBV24-1 CATSDKREETQYF TGTGCCACCAGTGATAAGCGGGAAGAGACCCAGTACTTC
once . TRBJ1-2 TRBV6-5 CASNGRTSYGYTF TGTGCCAGCAACGGACGGACTAGCTATGGCTACACCTTC
. . TRBJ1-1 TRBV30 CAWTHRNTEAFF TGTGCCTGGACGCACAGGAACACTGAAGCTTTCTTT
. . TRBJ1-1 TRBV12-3/TRBV12-4 CASSLGPNTEAFF TGTGCCAGCAGTTTAGGGCCTAACACTGAAGCTTTCTTT
. . TRBJ1-1 TRBV5-1 CASGPDSSPSTEAFF TGCGCCAGCGGTCCCGACAGTTCCCCTTCCACTGAAGCTTTCTTT